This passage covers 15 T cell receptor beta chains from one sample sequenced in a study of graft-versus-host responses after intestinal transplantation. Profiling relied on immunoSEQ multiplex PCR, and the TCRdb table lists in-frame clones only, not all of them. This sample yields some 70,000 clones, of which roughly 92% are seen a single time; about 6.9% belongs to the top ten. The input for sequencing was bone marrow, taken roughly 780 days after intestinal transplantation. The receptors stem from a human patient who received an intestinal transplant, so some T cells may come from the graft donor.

CDR3 protein: CASRTRGRSYEQYF. The DNA of the CDR3 is TGTGCCAGCAGAACACGGGGACGGAGCTACGAGCAGTACTTC. The gene calls are TRBV27 and TRBJ2-7; D tentatively reads TRBD1 or TRBD2 (5 bases each). With 6 bases removed from V and 3 bases from J, the gap between germline ends came to 15 bases. The length of the CDR3 is 14 residues. CDR1 and CDR2 from the germline V gene are MNHEY and SMNVEV (reference sequence).

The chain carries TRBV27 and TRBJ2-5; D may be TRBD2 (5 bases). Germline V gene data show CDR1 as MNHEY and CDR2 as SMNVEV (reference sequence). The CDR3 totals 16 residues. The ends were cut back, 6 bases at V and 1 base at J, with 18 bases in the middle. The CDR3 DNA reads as TGTGCCAGCAGCCGATACGCCTCGGACTTCCAAGAGACCCAGTACTTC. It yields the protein CASSRYASDFQETQYF.

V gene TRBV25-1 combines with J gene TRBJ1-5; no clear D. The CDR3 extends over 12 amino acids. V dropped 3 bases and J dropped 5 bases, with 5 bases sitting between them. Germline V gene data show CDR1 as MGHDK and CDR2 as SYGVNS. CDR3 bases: TGTGCCAGCAGTGACGGGTATCAGCCCCAGCATTTT. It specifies CASSDGYQPQHF.

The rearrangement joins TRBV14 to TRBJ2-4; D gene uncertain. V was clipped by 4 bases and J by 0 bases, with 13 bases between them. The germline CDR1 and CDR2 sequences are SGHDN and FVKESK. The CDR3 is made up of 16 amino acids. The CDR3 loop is CASSPFPGRAKNIQYF. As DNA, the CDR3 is TGTGCCAGCAGCCCTTTTCCAGGCCGAGCCAAAAACATTCAGTACTTC.

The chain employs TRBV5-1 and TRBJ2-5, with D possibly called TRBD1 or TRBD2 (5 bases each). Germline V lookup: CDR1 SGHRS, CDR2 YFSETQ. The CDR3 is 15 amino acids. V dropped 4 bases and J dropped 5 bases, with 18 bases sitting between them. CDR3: CASSVGTVTMETQYF. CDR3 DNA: TGCGCCAGCAGCGTAGGGACCGTTACAATGGAGACCCAGTACTTC. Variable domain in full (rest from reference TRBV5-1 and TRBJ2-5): KAGVTQTPRYLIKTRGQQVTLSCSPISGHRSVSWYQQTPGQGLQFLFEYFSETQRNKGNFPGRFSGRQFSNSRSEMNVSTLELGDSALYLCASSVGTVTMETQYFGPGTRLLVL.

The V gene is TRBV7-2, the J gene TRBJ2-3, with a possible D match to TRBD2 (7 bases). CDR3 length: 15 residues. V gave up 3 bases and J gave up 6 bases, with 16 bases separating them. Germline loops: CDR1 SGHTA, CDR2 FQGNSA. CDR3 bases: TGTGCCAGCAGCTTTTCTAGCGGAGGGGGGGATACGCAGTATTTT. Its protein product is CASSFSSGGGDTQYF.

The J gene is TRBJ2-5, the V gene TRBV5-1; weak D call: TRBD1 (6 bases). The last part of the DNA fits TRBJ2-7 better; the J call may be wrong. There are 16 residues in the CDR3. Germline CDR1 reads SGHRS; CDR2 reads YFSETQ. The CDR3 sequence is CASSFRAGESSYEQYF. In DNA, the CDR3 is TGCGCCAGCAGCTTTCGGGCAGGGGAAAGCTCCTACGAGCAGTACTTC.

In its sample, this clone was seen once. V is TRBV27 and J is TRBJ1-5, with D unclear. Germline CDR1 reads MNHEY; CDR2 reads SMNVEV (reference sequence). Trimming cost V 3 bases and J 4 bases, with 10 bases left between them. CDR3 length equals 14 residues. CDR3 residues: CASSFQAENQPQHF. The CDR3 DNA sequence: TGTGCCAGCAGTTTTCAGGCAGAGAATCAGCCCCAGCATTTT.

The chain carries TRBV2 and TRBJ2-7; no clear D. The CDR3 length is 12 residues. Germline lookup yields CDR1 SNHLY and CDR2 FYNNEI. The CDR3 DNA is TGTGCATCGCGTACCCAAGCCGCCGAGCAGTACTTC. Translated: CASRTQAAEQYF.

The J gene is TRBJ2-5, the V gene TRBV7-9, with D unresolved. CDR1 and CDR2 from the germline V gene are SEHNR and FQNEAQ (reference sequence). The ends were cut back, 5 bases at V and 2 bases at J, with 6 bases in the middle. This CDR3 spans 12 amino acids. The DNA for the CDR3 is TGTGCCAGCAGCGGCCGACAAGAGACCCAGTACTTC. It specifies CASSGRQETQYF.

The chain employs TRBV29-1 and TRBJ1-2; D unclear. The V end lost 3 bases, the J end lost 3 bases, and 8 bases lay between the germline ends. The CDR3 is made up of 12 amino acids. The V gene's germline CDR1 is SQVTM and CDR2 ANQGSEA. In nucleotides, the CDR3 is TGCAGCGTTGACACCCCTGACTATGGCTACACCTTC. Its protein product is CSVDTPDYGYTF.

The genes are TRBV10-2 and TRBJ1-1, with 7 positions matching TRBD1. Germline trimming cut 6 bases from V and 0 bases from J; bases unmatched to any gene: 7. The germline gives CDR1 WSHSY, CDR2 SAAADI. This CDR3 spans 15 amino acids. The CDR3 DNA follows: TGCGCCAGCAGCCTTGGGACAGACGTGAACACTGAAGCTTTCTTT. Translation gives CASSLGTDVNTEAFF.

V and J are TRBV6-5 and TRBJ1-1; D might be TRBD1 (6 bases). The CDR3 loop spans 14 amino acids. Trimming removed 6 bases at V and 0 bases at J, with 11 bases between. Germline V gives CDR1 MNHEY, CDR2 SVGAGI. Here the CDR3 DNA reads TGTGCCAGCAGACCAGGGGAGATGAACACTGAAGCTTTCTTT. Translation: CASRPGEMNTEAFF.

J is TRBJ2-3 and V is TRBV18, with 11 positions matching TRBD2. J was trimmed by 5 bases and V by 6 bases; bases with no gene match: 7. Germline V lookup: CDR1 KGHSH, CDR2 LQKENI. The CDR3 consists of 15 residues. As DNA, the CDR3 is TGTGCCAGCTCTTTTCTAGCGGGGGGTCAAGATACGCAGTATTTT. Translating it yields CASSFLAGGQDTQYF.

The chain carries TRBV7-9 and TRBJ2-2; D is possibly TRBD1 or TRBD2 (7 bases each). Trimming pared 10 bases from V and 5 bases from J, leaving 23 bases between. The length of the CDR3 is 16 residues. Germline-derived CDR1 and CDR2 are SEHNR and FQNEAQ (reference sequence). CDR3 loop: CATTRGDSCATGELFF. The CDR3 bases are TGTGCCACCACCCGGGGGGACAGCTGTGCGACCGGGGAGCTGTTTTTT.